This T cell receptor (beta chain) came from a study of OX40 agonist ivuxolimab in advanced cancers. Measured with immunoSEQ multiplex PCR; TCRdb has only the in-frame clones, and not every one. The data hold about 72,000 clones, with approximately 81% observed a single time. The V end was cut by 2 bases, the J end by 6 bases, with 19 bases between. Germline V gene sequence: CDR1 KGHSH, CDR2 LQKENI. The CDR3 consists of 16 residues. The sequence was obtained from an adult with an advanced solid tumor such as melanoma, head and neck, liver or kidney cancer. The sequenced sample was CD4+ or CD8+ T cells sorted from blood, obtained in a trial of the OX40 agonist ivuxolimab. This sequence joins TRBV18 and TRBJ1-2, with a weak D call TRBD1 (6 bases). The CDR3 nucleotides are TGTGCCAGCTCACCAGCTATCAACAGGGAATTACATGGCTACACCTTC. Protein: CASSPAINRELHGYTF. Full variable domain (remainder filled in from reference TRBV18 and TRBJ1-2): NAGVMQNPRHLVRRRGQEARLRCSPMKGHSHVYWYRQLPEEGLKFMVYLQKENIIDESGMPKERFSAEFPKEGPSILRIQQVVRGDSAAYFCASSPAINRELHGYTFGSGTRLTVV.